A single sample gave rise to the 19 T cell receptor beta chains below, sequenced in a study of T cell changes during pregnancy in multiple sclerosis. Some clones are missing from TCRdb's copy, which holds only in-frame ones; the method was immunoSEQ multiplex PCR. The sample has approximately 100,000 clones, around 92% seen once. Material: peripheral blood, obtained in the second trimester of pregnancy. These receptors were taken from a female donor with multiple sclerosis, enrolled in a pregnancy study.

The chain has TRBV2 and TRBJ2-7; 9 bases match TRBD1. The germline gives CDR1 SNHLY, CDR2 FYNNEI. The trim removed 5 bases at V and 2 bases at J, leaving 10 bases unmatched. This CDR3 is 16 amino acids long. The CDR3 sequence is CASSSGQGLEAYEQYF. In DNA, the CDR3 is TGTGCCAGCAGTTCCGGACAGGGGTTGGAGGCCTACGAGCAGTACTTC. Drawing the rest from reference TRBV2 and TRBJ2-7, the complete variable domain is EPEVTQTPSHQVTQMGQEVILRCVPISNHLYFYWYRQILGQKVEFLVSFYNNEISEKSEIFDDQFSVERPDGSNFTLKIRSTKLEDSAMYFCASSSGQGLEAYEQYFGPGTRLTVT.

The chain uses TRBV4-3 and TRBJ2-3, with 8 nucleotides matching TRBD1. The ends lost 2 bases at V and 3 bases at J; junction bases unmatched: 7. Germline-derived CDR1 and CDR2 are LGHNA and YSLEER. The length of the CDR3 is 16 residues. The CDR3 DNA sequence: TGCGCCAGCAGCCAACGAGGACAGGGCGGAACAGATACGCAGTATTTT. It yields the protein CASSQRGQGGTDTQYF.

The rearrangement joins TRBV14 to TRBJ1-3, with 10 positions matching TRBD1. Germline V CDR1 and CDR2: SGHDN, FVKESK. V lost 5 bases and J lost 8; bases outside the gene matches: 3. CDR3 length: 13 amino acids. Here the CDR3 reads CASSRDRGDTIYF. The CDR3 DNA follows: TGTGCCAGCAGCAGGGACAGGGGAGACACCATATATTTT.

V gene TRBV4-3 combines with J gene TRBJ2-1; 10 bases match TRBD2. V lost 3 bases, J lost 7 bases, and 12 bases stayed unmatched. This CDR3 has 17 amino acids. Per germline, CDR1 LGHNA and CDR2 YSLEER. Written as DNA, the CDR3 is TGCGCCAGCAGCCAGGGGCTAGCGGGAGCGTCAGGGAATGAGCAGTTCTTC. Translated: CASSQGLAGASGNEQFF.

The genes are TRBV6-4 and TRBJ2-1; the match to TRBD2 covers 10 bases. Germline V gives CDR1 MRHNA, CDR2 SNTAGT. The V segment lost 11 bases and the J segment 6 bases; nucleotides outside the gene matches: 13. This CDR3 contains 15 residues. CDR3 amino acids: CAGQFILAGINEQFF. The DNA for the CDR3 is TGTGCCGGACAATTCATACTAGCGGGAATCAATGAGCAGTTCTTC.

This rearrangement joins TRBV9 to TRBJ2-7; 11 bases fit TRBD1. CDR1 SGDLS and CDR2 YYNGEE come from the germline V gene. The CDR3 totals 15 residues. V dropped 0 bases and J dropped 7; count of bases not matched to a gene: 6. The CDR3 nucleotides read TGTGCCAGCAGCGTAGGGGACAGGGGGATTGGGGAGCAGTACTTC. Translation: CASSVGDRGIGEQYF.

The CDR3 sequence: CASSYPGGTRAYNEQFF. CDR3 DNA sequence: TGTGCCAGCAGCTACCCCGGAGGAACAAGGGCGTACAATGAGCAGTTCTTC. The genes are TRBV7-8 and TRBJ2-1; perhaps TRBD2 as D (5 bases). CDR1 is SGHVS, CDR2 FQNEAQ, per germline. The CDR3 sequence is 17 residues long. The V and J ends lost 4 bases and 4 bases respectively, with 20 bases between them.

This chain uses TRBV29-1 with TRBJ1-1, with TRBD1 as a possible D gene (6 bases). V lost 7 bases and J 4 bases, leaving 16 bases between the germline ends. This CDR3 has 13 amino acids. Germline V lookup: CDR1 SQVTM, CDR2 ANQGSEA. The CDR3 region has the DNA TGCAGCGGACGCCCGGGGGGGGCCACTGAAGCTTTCTTT. It codes for CSGRPGGATEAFF. Full variable domain (outside the CDR3, taken from reference TRBV29-1 and TRBJ1-1): SAVISQKPSRDICQRGTSLTIQCQVDSQVTMMFWYRQQPGQSLTLIATANQGSEATYESGFVIDKFPISRPNLTFSTLTVSNMSPEDSSIYLCSGRPGGATEAFFGQGTRLTVV.

V usage is TRBV5-1 and J usage is TRBJ2-7; 8 bases line up with TRBD1. V lost 5 bases, J lost 2 bases, and 9 bases stayed unmatched. Germline V lookup: CDR1 SGHRS, CDR2 YFSETQ. The CDR3 spans 15 residues. CDR3 in amino acids: CASRSGQGRTYEQYF. The CDR3 nucleotides read TGCGCCAGCAGATCCGGACAGGGAAGAACCTACGAGCAGTACTTC.

The gene calls are TRBV19 and TRBJ2-3, with D possibly being TRBD1 (6 bases). The CDR3 loop spans 12 amino acids. Trimming took off 6 bases at V and 8 bases at J, with 12 bases between the two ends. In germline, CDR1 is LNHDA, CDR2 SQIVND (reference sequence). The CDR3 DNA sequence: TGTGCCAGTAGCAACCTCAGGGGTACGCAGTATTTT. Translation gives CASSNLRGTQYF.

The chain has TRBV7-9 and TRBJ2-5, with TRBD1 matching 7 bases. In germline, CDR1 is SEHNR, CDR2 FQNEAQ (reference sequence). This CDR3 comprises 15 residues. The V segment lost 2 bases and the J segment 5 bases; nucleotides outside the gene matches: 8. The CDR3 region is CASSLTRGQYETQYF. CDR3 sequence (DNA): TGTGCCAGCAGCTTAACTAGGGGGCAATACGAGACCCAGTACTTC.

The J gene is TRBJ2-7, the V gene TRBV21-1; TRBD2 is the table's D call, not checked against the DNA. TRBV21-1 is given as a pseudogene. The CDR3 totals 18 residues. CDR3 residues: CASSKTSGRTIPFYEQYF. As DNA, the CDR3 is TGTGCCAGCAGCAAAACTAGCGGGAGGACTATCCCCTTCTACGAGCAGTACTTC.

This chain uses TRBV5-4 with TRBJ2-2; D may be TRBD1 (5 bases). Germline values: CDR1 SGHNT, CDR2 YYREEE (reference sequence). The CDR3 consists of 15 residues. Trimming pared 1 base from V and 4 bases from J, leaving 11 bases between. Here the CDR3 DNA reads TGTGCCAGCAGCTTGCAGGGTCCGGCCACCGGGGAGCTGTTTTTT. Translating it yields CASSLQGPATGELFF.

This rearrangement joins TRBV5-8 to TRBJ1-2; TRBD1 agrees at 7 bases. The CDR3 has 14 residues. Germline loops: CDR1 SGHTS, CDR2 YDEGEE. V trimming: 2 bases; J trimming: 3 bases; junction bases outside the gene matches: 4. This CDR3 reads CASSFQGQHYGYTF. CDR3 nucleotides: TGTGCCAGCAGCTTTCAGGGACAGCACTATGGCTACACCTTC.

V is TRBV10-2 and J is TRBJ1-3; 8 bases fit TRBD1. The J segment lost 2 bases and the V segment lost 2 bases, leaving 2 bases of the junction unmatched. The CDR3 has 15 residues. Germline V gene lookup returns CDR1 WSHSY and CDR2 SAAADI. Written as DNA, the CDR3 is TGCGCCAGCAGTGAGACGACAGGGGCTGGAAACACCATATATTTT. Amino acids: CASSETTGAGNTIYF.

The V call is TRBV5-4, the J call TRBJ2-3; 16 nucleotides align to TRBD2. This CDR3 has 17 residues. Looked up from germline, CDR1 is SGHNT and CDR2 is YYREEE (reference sequence). The junction had 4 bases not matched to a gene; V was cut back by 2 bases and J by 4 bases. The CDR3 nucleotides read TGTGCCAGCAGCTTCGGGACTAGCGGGAGGGTGGCAGATACGCAGTATTTT. The encoded protein is CASSFGTSGRVADTQYF.

The chain employs TRBV4-2 and TRBJ2-2, with 12 bases aligning to TRBD2. V lost 5 bases to trimming and J lost 8 bases; unmatched junction nucleotides: 12. Germline CDR1 LGHNA, CDR2 YNFKEQ. This CDR3 has 17 residues. The CDR3 region has the DNA TGTGCCAGCAGCGAACTCGTGGCTAGCGGGAGGGCTGGGGAGCTGTTTTTT. Amino acid sequence: CASSELVASGRAGELFF.

The V gene is TRBV18, the J gene TRBJ1-1; D ambiguous. Germline V CDR1 and CDR2: KGHSH, LQKENI. This CDR3 is built from 14 residues. V was shortened by 3 bases and J by 0 bases, with 8 bases between the two germline ends. The CDR3 DNA is TGTGCCAGCTCACCGGAACAGATGAACACTGAAGCTTTCTTT. Protein product: CASSPEQMNTEAFF.

This clone was recorded only once. V gene TRBV5-8 combines with J gene TRBJ2-1, with 7 bases lining up with TRBD2. This CDR3 is 15 amino acids long. V shed 0 bases and J 6 bases; nucleotides not matched to a gene: 6. The V gene's germline CDR1 is SGHTS and CDR2 YDEGEE. The CDR3 DNA is TGTGCCAGCAGCTTGGATCTAGCGGAACGCAATGAGCAGTTCTTC. Translating it yields CASSLDLAERNEQFF. Looking up the rest from reference TRBV5-8 and TRBJ2-1 gives the full variable domain: EAGVTQSPTHLIKTRGQQATLRCSPISGHTSVYWYQQALGLGLQFLLWYDEGEERNRGNFPPRFSGRQFPNYSSELNVNALELEDSALYLCASSLDLAERNEQFFGPGTRLTVL.